This entry lists 30 T cell receptor beta chains sequenced from one sample in a study of metastatic and nonmetastatic thyroid tumors. With MiXCR, TCRdb called clones anew from the PCR reads. The sample includes approximately 8,000 clones, approximately 24% seen only once; the top ten take about 6.3%. Every patient underwent thyroid surgery untreated. The sample consisted of adjacent normal tissue. The receptors shown here come from a female donor with papillary thyroid cancer or a benign thyroid nodule (not recorded which). Some clones in this sample may be carry-over from other donors' samples.

By its share, this clone is medium-sized. The chain joins TRBV5-4 to TRBJ1-6; the D gene is possibly TRBD1 (6 bases). The V end lost 4 bases, the J end lost 0 bases, and 8 bases lay between the germline ends. The CDR3 loop spans 15 amino acids. Germline V CDR1 and CDR2: SGHNT, YYREEE (reference sequence). This CDR3 reads CASSTTGSYNSPLHF. In DNA, the CDR3 is TGTGCCAGCAGCACGACAGGCTCCTATAATTCACCCCTCCACTTT.

Written as DNA, the CDR3 is TGTGCCAGCAGCTTCGGGCTGAGCTACGAGCAGTACTTC. Its translation: CASSFGLSYEQYF. The chain is built from TRBV7-9 and TRBJ2-7, with D hard to call. Germline V gene sequence: CDR1 SEHNR, CDR2 FQNEAQ (reference sequence). The CDR3 contains 13 residues. Deletions cut 3 bases from V and 3 bases from J, with 9 bases between. The entire variable domain, with the rest obtained from reference TRBV7-9 and TRBJ2-7, is as follows: DTGVSQNPRHKITKRGQNVTFRCDPISEHNRLYWYRQTLGQGPEFLTYFQNEAQLEKSRLLSDRFSAERPKGSFSTLEIQRTEQGDSAMYLCASSFGLSYEQYFGPGTRLTVT.

This clone came up a few times. In DNA form, the CDR3 reads TGCAGCGTCCAGGGACAGCCGAATCAGCCCCAGCATTTT. It yields the protein CSVQGQPNQPQHF. The chain employs TRBV29-1 and TRBJ1-5; TRBD1 agrees at 7 bases. The CDR3 loop spans 13 amino acids. Germline V gene lookup returns CDR1 SQVTM and CDR2 ANQGSEA. The trim removed 6 bases at V and 4 bases at J, leaving 6 bases unmatched. The full variable domain, in which reference TRBV29-1 and TRBJ1-5 provide the parts outside the CDR3, is SAVISQKPSRDICQRGTSLTIQCQVDSQVTMMFWYRQQPGQSLTLIATANQGSEATYESGFVIDKFPISRPNLTFSTLTVSNMSPEDSSIYLCSVQGQPNQPQHFGDGTRLSIL.

This clone was recorded only once. The DNA of the CDR3 is TGTGCCAGCAGCCATGAGCCTGGAAACACCATATATTTT. It yields the protein CASSHEPGNTIYF. V is TRBV11-2 and J is TRBJ1-3; D remains ambiguous. The V gene lost 5 bases and the J gene lost 2 bases, with 7 bases spanning the gap. The CDR3 has 13 amino acids. From germline, CDR1 is SGHAT and CDR2 FQNNGV. Using reference TRBV11-2 and TRBJ1-3 for the parts outside the CDR3, the full variable domain is EAGVAQSPRYKIIEKRQSVAFWCNPISGHATLYWYQQILGQGPKLLIQFQNNGVVDDSQLPKDRFSAERLKGVDSTLKIQPAKLEDSAVYLCASSHEPGNTIYFGEGSWLTVV.

By its share, this clone is medium-sized. The chain is built from TRBV2 and TRBJ2-2, with TRBD1 matching 10 bases. The J segment lost 5 bases and the V segment lost 7 bases, leaving 7 bases of the junction unmatched. Germline CDR1 SNHLY, CDR2 FYNNEI. There are 15 residues in the CDR3. This CDR3 is CASKRQGARTGELFF. The CDR3 DNA reads as TGTGCCAGCAAGCGACAGGGGGCGCGTACCGGGGAGCTGTTTTTT.

Judged by abundance, this clone is medium-sized (0.01 to 0.1%). V gene TRBV7-9 combines with J gene TRBJ1-1, with 7 bases identical to TRBD1. The CDR3 consists of 13 residues. Germline V gives CDR1 SEHNR, CDR2 FQNEAQ (reference sequence). V was clipped by 5 bases and J by 6 bases; unmatched bases: 6. The CDR3 sequence is CASSRQGSPEAFF. The CDR3 DNA is TGTGCCAGCAGCCGACAGGGATCGCCTGAAGCTTTCTTT.

Relative to its sample, this clone is medium-sized. The chain couples TRBV20-1 to TRBJ2-3; 12 bases align to TRBD2. CDR1 is DFQATT and CDR2 is SNEGSKA in the germline V gene (reference sequence). After removal of 2 bases from V and 2 bases from J, the junction contained 8 bases not matched to a gene. This CDR3 has 17 amino acids. This chain's CDR3 is CSARPEWTSGVTDTQYF. CDR3 DNA: TGCAGTGCTAGACCGGAATGGACTAGCGGGGTCACAGATACGCAGTATTTT.

The chain employs TRBV20-1 and TRBJ2-1; 8 nucleotides match TRBD2. With V trimmed by 4 bases and J by 6 bases, 5 bases remained unmatched. The germline V gene encodes CDR1 DFQATT and CDR2 SNEGSKA (reference sequence). This CDR3 is 13 amino acids long. The CDR3, as DNA: TGCAGTGCTACCGGGACTAGAAGCAATGAGCAGTTCTTC. This codes for CSATGTRSNEQFF.

This clone was counted a few times. The chain is built from TRBV27 and TRBJ1-2; D is possibly TRBD1 (6 bases). Trimming took off 5 bases at V and 4 bases at J, with 20 bases between the two ends. The V gene's germline CDR1 is MNHEY and CDR2 SMNVEV (reference sequence). The CDR3 extends over 16 amino acids. The CDR3 coding sequence is TGTGCCAGCAGTCCCGAGGGGGGGCGCTCGGCCTATGGCTACACCTTC. It is translated as CASSPEGGRSAYGYTF.

This clone was detected a few times. The chain uses TRBV2 and TRBJ1-1; TRBD1 agrees at 9 bases. The germline V gene encodes CDR1 SNHLY and CDR2 FYNNEI. There are 15 residues in the CDR3. Germline trimming cut 6 bases from V and 10 bases from J; bases unmatched to any gene: 15. The CDR3 sequence is CASRDIPTGGVGAFF. In DNA form, the CDR3 reads TGTGCCAGCAGAGACATTCCCACAGGGGGCGTGGGAGCTTTCTTT.

V and J are TRBV11-1 and TRBJ2-3, with D possibly being TRBD2 (5 bases). Trimming shortened V by 4 bases and J by 0 bases, and 17 bases separated the two germline ends. The CDR3 runs to 17 residues. CDR1 is SGHAT, CDR2 FQDESV, per germline (reference sequence). CDR3: CASSSDYSVGSTDTQYF. CDR3 in DNA: TGTGCCAGCAGCTCCGACTATAGTGTCGGGAGCACAGATACGCAGTATTTT.

In its sample, this clone ranks as medium-sized. The V gene is TRBV2, the J gene TRBJ1-5; the D gene is possibly TRBD1 (6 bases). Germline assignment: CDR1 SNHLY and CDR2 FYNNEI. Trimming removed 6 bases at V and 4 bases at J, with 13 bases between. CDR3 length: 14 residues. The CDR3 DNA reads TGTGCCAGCAGCCTCCCCGACAGGAATCAGCCCCAGCATTTT. This sequence encodes CASSLPDRNQPQHF.

CDR3 in DNA: TGTGCCAGTAGTACAAGCCGTAGCGGGAAAATAGAGCGCGAGCAGTTCTTC. Translation: CASSTSRSGKIEREQFF. This chain connects TRBV19 to TRBJ2-1; 8 bases match TRBD2. CDR3 length: 17 amino acids. The V gene's germline CDR1 is LNHDA and CDR2 SQIVND (reference sequence). With 4 bases clipped from V and 10 bases from J, the junction kept 18 bases outside the gene matches.

This clone has a count of ten or more. A much bigger clone sits one base away, suggesting this may be a read error. The same CDR3 is also encoded by other DNA sequences in this sample. The J gene is TRBJ1-4, the V gene TRBV12-3 or TRBV12-4; a weak D match, TRBD1 (6 bases). The CDR3 sequence is 13 residues long. The CDR3 here is CASVGGLDEKLFF. The CDR3 nucleotides are TGTGCCAGCGTAGGGGGATTGGATGAAAAACTGTTTTTC.

The V gene is TRBV20-1, the J gene TRBJ2-5, with D hard to call. The closer fit of TRBJ2-1 to the DNA end suggests the J call may be wrong. CDR3 size: 14 residues. Germline V gives CDR1 DFQATT, CDR2 SNEGSKA (reference sequence). CDR3 nucleotide sequence: TGCAGTGCCCCGGATAGGGAAATTGGCAATGAGCAGTTCTTC. It codes for CSAPDREIGNEQFF.

This clone turned up a few times. CDR3 DNA: TGTGCCAGCACCGGCAAGGCCGAGCAGTACTTC. It translates to CASTGKAEQYF. V usage is TRBV2 and J usage is TRBJ2-7; D is unclear. The CDR3 contains 11 residues. CDR1 and CDR2 from the germline V gene are SNHLY and FYNNEI. V lost 7 bases to trimming and J lost 6 bases, with 10 bases between them.

This clone has ten or more counts. The gene calls are TRBV7-9 and TRBJ2-5; weak D call: TRBD1 (6 bases). Trimming shortened V by 7 bases and J by 9 bases, and 18 bases separated the two germline ends. There are 13 residues in the CDR3. In germline, CDR1 is SEHNR, CDR2 FQNEAQ (reference sequence). CDR3 sequence (DNA): TGTGCCAGCATCGATCCGGGACACGGGGCCCAGTACTTC. It is translated as CASIDPGHGAQYF. Variable domain in full (rest from reference TRBV7-9 and TRBJ2-5): DTGVSQNPRHKITKRGQNVTFRCDPISEHNRLYWYRQTLGQGPEFLTYFQNEAQLEKSRLLSDRFSAERPKGSFSTLEIQRTEQGDSAMYLCASIDPGHGAQYFGPGTRLLVL.

The V and J genes are TRBV20-1 and TRBJ2-3, with 7 nucleotides matching TRBD2. Germline lookup yields CDR1 DFQATT and CDR2 SNEGSKA (reference sequence). CDR3 size: 12 residues. Germline trimming cut 6 bases from V and 7 bases from J; bases unmatched to any gene: 7. The CDR3 protein is CSAQERGHTQYF. The CDR3, as DNA: TGCAGTGCCCAAGAGCGGGGACATACGCAGTATTTT.

Judged by abundance, this clone is medium-sized. The chain recombines TRBV20-1 with TRBJ1-6, with unresolved D. CDR3 length equals 13 residues. Trimming shortened V by 6 bases and J by 7 bases, and 13 bases separated the two germline ends. Germline V lookup: CDR1 DFQATT, CDR2 SNEGSKA (reference sequence). As DNA, the CDR3 is TGCAGTGCCCAGAGACGGGCAAATTCACCCCTCCACTTT. Protein sequence: CSAQRRANSPLHF.

Written as DNA, the CDR3 is TGCAGTGCTAGAGATTTTGCGGGAACCTACGAGCAGTACTTC. Translated: CSARDFAGTYEQYF. The chain couples TRBV20-1 to TRBJ2-7, with D perhaps TRBD2 (6 bases). Between the trimmed V and J ends, which lost 0 bases and 2 bases, there was a span of 11 bases. This CDR3 spans 14 amino acids. The germline V gene has CDR1 DFQATT and CDR2 SNEGSKA (reference sequence).

The chain joins TRBV7-2 to TRBJ1-5; 10 nucleotides line up with TRBD1. The germline V gene encodes CDR1 SGHTA and CDR2 FQGNSA. The V gene end was trimmed by 6 bases and the J gene end by 6 bases; junction bases not matched to a gene: 8. The CDR3 has 15 residues. Here the CDR3 reads CASSRRQGAGQPQHF. In DNA form, the CDR3 reads TGTGCCAGCAGTCGTAGACAGGGGGCAGGTCAGCCCCAGCATTTT.

The rearrangement joins TRBV20-1 to TRBJ1-2; the D gene is possibly TRBD1 (5 bases). The germline V gene encodes CDR1 DFQATT and CDR2 SNEGSKA (reference sequence). The V gene lost 0 bases and the J gene lost 10 bases, with 9 bases spanning the gap. The CDR3 sequence is 11 residues long. The CDR3 spells CSARDPGPYTF. The CDR3 region has the DNA TGCAGTGCTAGAGATCCGGGGCCCTACACCTTC.

This sequence joins TRBV5-4 and TRBJ2-1; TRBD1 aligns across 10 bases. Unmatched junction bases numbered 6, after V lost 5 bases and J lost 7 bases. The CDR3 loop spans 14 amino acids. Looked up from germline, CDR1 is SGHNT and CDR2 is YYREEE (reference sequence). In DNA form, the CDR3 reads TGTGCCAGCAGTTTTCCGGGACAGGGGAATGAGCAGTTCTTC. Its translation: CASSFPGQGNEQFF. The complete variable domain, with remaining parts taken from reference TRBV5-4 and TRBJ2-1, reads ETGVTQSPTHLIKTRGQQVTLRCSSQSGHNTVSWYQQALGQGPQFIFQYYREEENGRGNFPPRFSGLQFPNYSSELNVNALELDDSALYLCASSFPGQGNEQFFGPGTRLTVL.

The V call is TRBV5-4, the J call TRBJ1-1; D is possibly TRBD1 (5 bases). This CDR3 spans 16 amino acids. Germline CDR1 and CDR2: SGHNT and YYREEE (reference sequence). V lost 4 bases and J lost 11, with 27 bases in between. Here the CDR3 reads CASSLGTADLVQKAFF. The CDR3 region has the DNA TGTGCCAGCAGCCTAGGGACGGCCGATCTGGTCCAAAAGGCTTTCTTT.

This clone was seen more than once but under ten times. CDR3 sequence: CASSLIATTDTQYF. The CDR3 region has the DNA TGTGCCAGCAGCTTAATAGCTACCACAGATACGCAGTATTTT. This chain links TRBV7-9 with TRBJ2-3; D uncertain. This CDR3 region has 14 residues. CDR1 and CDR2 from the germline V gene are SEHNR and FQNEAQ (reference sequence). V dropped 2 bases and J dropped 2 bases, with 8 bases sitting between them.

The chain carries TRBV20-1 and TRBJ2-1; 15 nucleotides match TRBD2. The CDR3 has 14 amino acids. The J segment lost 9 bases and the V segment lost 3 bases, leaving 3 bases of the junction unmatched. The germline CDR1 and CDR2 sequences are DFQATT and SNEGSKA (reference sequence). The CDR3 region has the DNA TGCAGTGCTAGGGGGACTAGCGGGAGGCCTGAGCAGTTCTTC. Translated, it gives CSARGTSGRPEQFF.

This clone has more than one count but fewer than ten. The chain is built from TRBV6-1 and TRBJ2-7, with unresolved D. The germline V gene has CDR1 MNHNS and CDR2 SASEGT. V gave up 3 bases and J gave up 5 bases, with 5 bases separating them. The CDR3 is 11 residues long. The CDR3 is CASSEIDEQYF. The CDR3 DNA is TGTGCCAGCAGTGAGATAGACGAGCAGTACTTC.

This clone was counted only a few times. This chain links TRBV6-1 with TRBJ1-2; 7 nucleotides agree with TRBD1. CDR1 and CDR2 from the germline V gene are MNHNS and SASEGT. Unmatched junction bases numbered 10, after V lost 3 bases and J lost 6 bases. The CDR3 extends over 15 amino acids. The CDR3 loop reads CASSDSPRGRNGYTF. The CDR3 bases are TGTGCCAGCAGTGATTCACCCAGGGGGAGGAATGGCTACACCTTC.

A few counts support this clone. The rearrangement joins TRBV6-5 to TRBJ2-2, with D uncertain. The V gene's germline CDR1 is MNHEY and CDR2 SVGAGI. With 0 bases removed from V and 5 bases from J, the gap between germline ends came to 7 bases. The CDR3 has 14 amino acids. This chain's CDR3 is CASSYSRSTGELFF. For the CDR3, the DNA is TGTGCCAGCAGTTACTCGAGATCTACCGGGGAGCTGTTTTTT.

The rearrangement links TRBV11-2 to TRBJ2-2; 12 nucleotides align to TRBD1. V dropped 2 bases and J dropped 7; count of bases not matched to a gene: 11. Germline CDR1 reads SGHAT; CDR2 reads FQNNGV. The CDR3 spans 18 residues. CDR3 DNA sequence: TGTGCCAGCAGCTTACTATCAAGCGGGACAGGGGGCAACGGGGAGCTGTTTTTT. Protein product: CASSLLSSGTGGNGELFF.